This T cell receptor (beta chain) was identified in a study of T-cell reconstitution after alpha-beta-depleted transplantation in children. This clonotype was counted many times. Trimming took 6 bases from V and 6 from J; bases not matched to a gene: 4. The CDR3 is 11 residues long. Germline V gene sequence: CDR1 DFQATT, CDR2 SNEGSKA (reference sequence). Preparation of the TCRbeta library involved a method that used unique molecular identifiers. TCRdb reanalysed the PCR reads using MiXCR and keeps one entry per CDR3 protein. This table has 200,000 to 300,000 distinct CDR3 sequences, 12% appearing once.

This specimen was PBMCs from the stem cell graft donor, taken from the stem cell graft. The TCR comes from a human donor who donated a stem cell graft to a child with acute lymphoblastic leukemia. This chain connects TRBV20-1 to TRBJ2-7; 8 nucleotides match TRBD1. For the CDR3, the DNA is TGCAGTGCCCAGACAGGGGTCGAGCAGTACTTC. This sequence encodes CSAQTGVEQYF.